This entry is about one T cell receptor beta chain. This sample was taken from a study of blood T cell repertoires in COVID-19. Produced via immunoSEQ multiplex PCR; TCRdb's table is partial and in-frame only. The sample has around 300,000 clones, roughly 85% seen once. Germline assignment: CDR1 MNHEY and CDR2 SVGAGI. This CDR3 is built from 14 residues. After removal of 2 bases from V and 7 bases from J, the junction contained 7 bases not matched to a gene. The receptor was derived from a human donor in a cohort sampled during active COVID-19. This chain links TRBV6-5 with TRBJ1-2; TRBD1 matches at 7 bases. Sequenced sample: peripheral blood. CDR3 DNA sequence: TGTGCCAGCAGTTACGCGACAGGGCCGGGTGGCTACACCTTC. Protein: CASSYATGPGGYTF.